This TCR beta chain was recorded in a study of T cell clonality in common variable immunodeficiency. Libraries were prepared by immunoSEQ multiplex PCR; TCRdb keeps only in-frame clonotypes and omits some of them. The specimen has about 19,000 clones, none found just once. This clone was counted at least ten times. Its specificity is unknown. No CVID subject was ill or on immunomodulatory drugs when sampled. Study-level points and caveats: In common variable immunodeficiency, TCR beta chains reportedly carried fewer deletions and N-nucleotide insertions. Fewer TCRbeta clones were shared among CVID subjects than controls. Repertoire-complication correlations in CVID were limited by patient heterogeneity. TCRbeta clonality was increased in CVID versus healthy controls.

The sequence was collected from a human donor with common variable immunodeficiency. Source material: peripheral blood mononuclear cells.

This chain's CDR3 is CASTGRNTEAFF. The sequenced part of the CDR3 DNA is TGTGCCAGCACTGGGCGGAACACTGAA. J is TRBJ1-1 and V is TRBV7-2; D is unresolved. The read terminates 3 residues before the CDR3 end, so the remaining end is supplied by the germline J gene. This CDR3 contains 12 residues. Germline assignment: CDR1 SGHTA and CDR2 FQGNSA. V lost 7 bases to trimming and J lost 1 base, with 7 bases between them.